This T cell receptor (beta chain) is drawn from a study of T cell responses to AZD1222 COVID-19 vaccine (dated by TCRdb to the early 2020s). Context from the whole study: AZD1222 recipients whose second dose came at about 4 weeks and those whose second dose came at about 12 weeks were combined into one group, since spike-specific TCR depth and breadth did not differ between the two schedules. A total of approximately 240 trial participants underwent TCR sequencing, of whom some 210 received two doses of AZD1222 and approximately 25 received two doses of the MenACWY control vaccine. Trial participants were enrolled by age into subgroups of 18-55, 56-69 and 70-plus years, and around 150, 29 and 61 TCR-sequenced participants, respectively, were included in these subgroups. Paper-wide results and their limitations: Nearly half of unique spike-specific TCRs reportedly recognized epitopes outside regions mutated in the B.1.351 and B.1.1.7 variants. Because no samples from the day 14 peak response were available, repertoires could be characterized only after the peak T cell response. Conclusions about previously exposed vaccinees are limited, since just five to seven AZD1222 recipients were seropositive for SARS-CoV-2 at baseline. The 56-69-year group was small, and its depth increase did not reach significance, likely because of low power. Most participants were white British and females outnumbered males, and the authors suggested that clonal diversity may have been underestimated. After two AZD1222 doses, both the breadth and the depth of spike-specific TCRs were significantly higher than at day 0 and than in MenACWY recipients. The whole spike protein was spanned by vaccine-associated CD4 TCRs, and dominant responses were seen in regions 160-218 and 743-854.

A remark on this clone: It has no known antigen specificity. Per-nucleotide qualities are absent, and no much larger clonotype sits a single base away.

V has 2 bases trimmed and J has 1 base trimmed; junction bases matching no gene number 1. The germline V gene provides CDR1 KGHSH and CDR2 LQKENI. The cysteine opens and the phenylalanine closes a CDR3 of 14 amino acids. Just the 42-base CDR3 DNA is kept, in frame starting at base 1. The CDR3 regions of human TCRbeta chains were subjected to immunosequencing. The authors' analysis ran thus. Repertoire TCRs were matched against a reference library of SARS-CoV-2-specific TCRs generated with the MIRA antigen-specificity platform. Breadth meant the fraction of unique TCRs that were SARS-CoV-2-associated, whereas depth meant the fraction of total T cells that were SARS-CoV-2-associated. Each spike-specific TCR was assigned to its reactive spike region and to a CD4 or CD8 class using the MIRA data. Log10-transformed breadth and depth values were compared by one-way ANOVA with Sidak's multiple comparisons tests. The table was pulled from immuneACCESS by TCRdb, which kept in-frame rearrangements only. Such tables lose some clones; where checked, under half of the loss comes from unresolved V genes, and the rest has no known cause. From that table come the V and J calls and clone size; the DNA was used to work out D and trimming. For this sample there are more than 95,000 clones; about 89% appear just once. Around a quarter of the sample belongs to the ten largest clones.

The time point tag for this specimen amounts to: baseline before first vaccination. Vaccinee samples were obtained from the UK trials COV001 and COV002, which included a single-blind randomized controlled phase 2/3 trial of AZD1222 (ChAdOx1 nCoV-19) in healthy adults. For TCRbeta chain sequencing, PBMC samples from trial participants were taken at day 0 and at day 28 after the second dose. The sequence links TRBV18 to TRBJ1-1; TRBD1 fits 7 bases in the junction. The starting material was peripheral blood, obtained on day 0 of AZD1222 vaccination. This receptor was obtained from an adult in good health. The DNA sequence is TGTGCCAGCTCACCAGGGACAGCGAACACTGAAGCTTTCTTT. Its translation is CASSPGTANTEAFF.